Shown below are 9 T cell receptor beta chains from a single sample sequenced in a study of early T cells in non-severe SARS-CoV-2 infection. TCRdb itself ran the 5' RACE reads through MiXCR, one entry per CDR3 protein. The sample has more than 85,000 distinct CDR3 sequences, around a sixth seen once. Sequenced sample: whole blood. All receptors come from an adult who was a healthcare worker with PCR-confirmed SARS-CoV-2 infection or an uninfected control (not recorded which).

The CDR3 protein is CASGWENYNEQFF. In DNA form, the CDR3 reads TGTGCCAGTGGGTGGGAGAACTACAATGAGCAGTTCTTC. This sequence joins TRBV19 and TRBJ2-1; D might be TRBD2 (5 bases). This CDR3 comprises 13 residues. Germline loops: CDR1 LNHDA, CDR2 SQIVND (reference sequence). Deletions cut 8 bases from V and 3 bases from J, with 11 bases between.

The chain uses TRBV7-6 and TRBJ2-1; unclear D gene. Germline lookup yields CDR1 SGHVS and CDR2 FNYEAQ. V dropped 2 bases and J dropped 7 bases, with 12 bases sitting between them. The length of the CDR3 is 14 residues. In nucleotides, the CDR3 is TGTGCCAGCAGCTTATCCCCTCCCACGAATGAGCAGTTCTTC. It translates to CASSLSPPTNEQFF.

This clonotype was observed many times. The chain has TRBV7-9 and TRBJ1-2; tentative D call: TRBD1 (5 bases). Trimming stripped 7 bases from V and 4 bases from J, with 13 bases between. Germline lookup yields CDR1 SEHNR and CDR2 FQNEAQ (reference sequence). This CDR3 has 13 residues. The CDR3 nucleotides read TGTGCCAGCAACGACGGGGGTGTCTATGGCTACACCTTC. Translated: CASNDGGVYGYTF.

This clonotype came up a few times. The chain is built from TRBV10-3 and TRBJ2-3; 14 bases map to TRBD2. The CDR3 runs to 18 residues. Trimming at V came to 10 bases and at J to 2 bases, leaving 14 bases not matched to a gene. CDR1 is ENHRY, CDR2 SYGVKD, per germline. The CDR3 region has the DNA TGTGCCACCCTGACTAGCGGGAGGGCCGCTAGAACCACAGATACGCAGTATTTT. It is translated as CATLTSGRAARTTDTQYF.

This chain links TRBV27 with TRBJ1-1; D gene unclear. There are 14 residues in the CDR3. Germline V gene sequence: CDR1 MNHEY, CDR2 SMNVEV (reference sequence). The V gene lost 5 bases and the J gene lost 3 bases, with 13 bases spanning the gap. CDR3 in DNA: TGTGCCAGCAGTCGCCGCTTCGACCACACTGAAGCTTTCTTT. It codes for CASSRRFDHTEAFF.

This clonotype was seen only a few times. CDR3 region: CSVEGDQLSYEQYF. In DNA, the CDR3 is TGCAGCGTTGAAGGGGATCAGCTCTCCTACGAGCAGTACTTC. The J gene is TRBJ2-7, the V gene TRBV29-1; no clear D gene. The CDR3 extends over 14 amino acids. V was clipped by 1 base and J by 0 bases, with 10 bases between them. The germline V gene encodes CDR1 SQVTM and CDR2 ANQGSEA.

The gene calls are TRBV4-3 and TRBJ2-7; 8 bases agree with TRBD2. Germline V gene data show CDR1 as LGHNA and CDR2 as YSLEER. Trimming removed 0 bases from V and 5 bases from J; junction bases left unmatched: 9. The CDR3 has 16 amino acids. The CDR3 sequence: CASSQDIIREGDEQYF. DNA for the CDR3: TGCGCCAGCAGCCAAGACATAATCCGGGAGGGGGACGAGCAGTACTTC.

The rearrangement joins TRBV12-3 or TRBV12-4 to TRBJ2-1; 10 bases are a match to TRBD1. Trimming at V came to 5 bases and at J to 3 bases, leaving 22 bases not matched to a gene. The CDR3 totals 21 residues. Written as DNA, the CDR3 is TGTGCCAGCAGTCCAGGGGGGACAGGGGACGGGCGAAGTCTGATCTACAATGAGCAGTTCTTC. Protein sequence: CASSPGGTGDGRSLIYNEQFF.

The chain carries TRBV11-2 and TRBJ2-5; D is unresolved. Per germline, CDR1 SGHAT and CDR2 FQNNGV. This CDR3 is built from 11 residues. The V end was cut by 1 base, the J end by 13 bases, with 10 bases between. The CDR3 is CASSLVGSLYF. In DNA, the CDR3 is TGTGCCAGCAGCTTAGTGGGTTCCTTGTACTTC.